The clone carrying this T cell receptor beta chain was observed a handful of times. Its antigen is undetermined. TCRdb recomputed calls from the reads with MiXCR, one row per CDR3 protein. The sample lists roughly 700,000 distinct CDR3 sequences; about 30% were seen once. This entry comes from a study of T cell repertoires in cytomegalovirus infection. Across the study: It can be stated that public TCR beta signatures indicated CMV infection as well as a matching HLA type.

The receptor comes from a human donor in good health (CMV status not recorded). Some clones in this sample may be carry-over from other donors' samples. The sample consisted of cultured PBMCs, taken from culture after CMV antigen stimulation.

Here the CDR3 reads CASSIAGGRQETQYF. CDR3 DNA: TGTGCCAGCAGCATAGCGGGAGGGAGGCAAGAGACCCAGTACTTC. The chain employs TRBV11-2 and TRBJ2-5; 11 bases align to TRBD2. The germline CDR1 and CDR2 sequences are SGHAT and FQNNGV. CDR3 length equals 15 residues. The ends lost 5 bases at V and 2 bases at J; junction bases unmatched: 4.